Shown below are 20 T cell receptor beta chains from a single sample sequenced in a study of neurological immune-mediated disorders. TCRdb processed the 5' RACE reads anew with MiXCR; each CDR3 protein has one entry. Of about 33,000 distinct CDR3 sequences in the sample, about 1.6% were seen once. Source material: PBMCs. The receptors were sampled from a woman in her twenties or thirties with multiple sclerosis.

This clonotype was counted many times. The V call is TRBV15, the J call TRBJ2-2; 7 bases line up with TRBD1. Germline-derived CDR1 and CDR2 are LNHNV and YYDKDF (reference sequence). With 8 bases clipped from V and 5 bases from J, the junction kept 17 bases outside the gene matches. CDR3 length equals 17 residues. This CDR3 reads CATGGYTGERATGELFF. CDR3 in DNA: TGTGCCACCGGGGGATATACAGGGGAAAGGGCAACCGGGGAGCTGTTTTTT.

This clonotype was seen many times. The rearrangement links TRBV12-3 or TRBV12-4 to TRBJ2-4, with 9 bases matching TRBD1. V dropped 4 bases and J dropped 7; count of bases not matched to a gene: 8. The CDR3 sequence is 15 residues long. The CDR3 region is CASSSGTGHGNIQYF. CDR3 nucleotide sequence: TGTGCCAGCAGTTCCGGGACAGGGCATGGTAACATTCAGTACTTC.

This clonotype was found many times. V gene TRBV20-1 combines with J gene TRBJ2-1; D is undetermined. The germline V and J ends were trimmed by 5 bases and 2 bases, with 10 bases remaining between them. The germline V gene encodes CDR1 DFQATT and CDR2 SNEGSKA (reference sequence). The CDR3 length is 13 residues. CDR3 in amino acids: CSAGLRTYNEQFF. Here the CDR3 DNA reads TGCAGTGCTGGGCTCCGTACCTACAATGAGCAGTTCTTC.

In its sample, this clonotype was seen many times. This chain links TRBV5-4 with TRBJ2-2, with a tentative D call TRBD2 (6 bases). V was shortened by 3 bases and J by 0 bases, with 9 bases between the two germline ends. The CDR3 totals 15 residues. Germline V gene lookup returns CDR1 SGHNT and CDR2 YYREEE (reference sequence). The CDR3 coding sequence is TGTGCCAGCAGCTACGGACTATCGAACACCGGGGAGCTGTTTTTT. It specifies CASSYGLSNTGELFF.

This clonotype was seen at least ten times. The chain employs TRBV5-5 and TRBJ2-5; possible D gene TRBD2, 6 bases. V lost 4 bases to trimming and J lost 2 bases, with 12 bases between them. This CDR3 has 14 residues. Germline V CDR1 and CDR2: SGHKS, YYEKEE (reference sequence). CDR3 nucleotides: TGTGCCAGCAGCCCCCTAGCGATTCAAGAGACCCAGTACTTC. Amino acid sequence: CASSPLAIQETQYF.

This clonotype was seen at least ten times. The genes are TRBV5-1 and TRBJ2-7; possibly TRBD2 for D (6 bases). V was trimmed by 4 bases and J by 0 bases, leaving 14 bases between them. This CDR3 comprises 15 residues. CDR1 SGHRS and CDR2 YFSETQ come from the germline V gene. CDR3 DNA: TGCGCCAGCAGCATTACCGGGACTGGCTCCTACGAGCAGTACTTC. Its translation is CASSITGTGSYEQYF.

This clonotype was detected ten times or more. This chain links TRBV7-8 with TRBJ2-7; D gene ambiguous. V was shortened by 1 base and J by 2 bases, with 3 bases between the two germline ends. Germline CDR1 is SGHVS and CDR2 is FQNEAQ. The CDR3 is 12 amino acids. In DNA, the CDR3 is TGTGCCAGCAGCTTAGGAGCCTACGAGCAGTACTTC. Its translation: CASSLGAYEQYF.

This clonotype was detected ten times or more. V and J are TRBV12-3 or TRBV12-4 and TRBJ1-3, with D possibly TRBD1 on 5 matching bases. This CDR3 is built from 13 residues. V was cut by 4 bases and J by 2 bases, with 6 bases left in between. CDR3 nucleotides: TGTGCCAGCAGTTCAGGGACTGGAAACACCATATATTTT. Protein: CASSSGTGNTIYF.

This clonotype came up a few times. The J gene is TRBJ1-4, the V gene TRBV4-2, with D possibly being TRBD1 (5 bases). CDR3 length equals 14 residues. Deletions cut 7 bases from V and 6 bases from J, with 15 bases between. Germline assignment: CDR1 LGHNA and CDR2 YNFKEQ. The DNA of the CDR3 is TGTGCCAGCATAAACCGGGGGGTAGATGAAAAACTGTTTTTT. Translation: CASINRGVDEKLFF.

Ten or more counts support this clonotype. This chain links TRBV5-1 with TRBJ2-7; D perhaps matches TRBD1 (5 bases). V lost 0 bases and J lost 6, with 13 bases in between. Germline values: CDR1 SGHRS, CDR2 YFSETQ. The CDR3 runs to 14 residues. The CDR3 is CASSLVVGAGEQYF. As DNA, the CDR3 is TGCGCCAGCAGCTTGGTAGTAGGGGCCGGCGAGCAGTACTTC.

This clonotype came up many times. The gene calls are TRBV12-3 or TRBV12-4 and TRBJ2-7; D remains unclear. The CDR3 is 13 amino acids. Trimming took off 2 bases at V and 2 bases at J, with 7 bases between the two ends. CDR3 amino acids: CASSLRVTYEQYF. The CDR3 DNA sequence: TGTGCCAGCAGTTTAAGGGTTACCTACGAGCAGTACTTC.

This clonotype came up many times. The V call is TRBV5-5, the J call TRBJ2-3, with D perhaps matching TRBD2 (6 bases). V lost 1 base and J lost 6, with 12 bases in between. Per the germline V gene, CDR1 is SGHKS and CDR2 is YYEKEE (reference sequence). This CDR3 has 14 amino acids. The CDR3, as DNA: TGTGCCAGCAGCTTGCAGGGACGGGGGGATACGCAGTATTTT. Translating gives CASSLQGRGDTQYF.

This clonotype has at least ten counts. The chain uses TRBV7-2 and TRBJ2-4; TRBD1 might be the D (5 bases). Trimming left V 5 bases short and J 9 bases short, with 14 bases between. The germline V gene has CDR1 SGHTA and CDR2 FQGNSA. The CDR3 spans 13 residues. CDR3 region: CASSQGYAGIQYF. CDR3 DNA sequence: TGTGCCAGCAGCCAGGGTTATGCTGGCATTCAGTACTTC.

There are many counts of this clonotype. The chain combines TRBV6-5 with TRBJ2-3, with D tentatively TRBD2 (6 bases). CDR3 length: 17 residues. The V and J ends lost 0 bases and 2 bases respectively, with 15 bases between them. Germline loops: CDR1 MNHEY, CDR2 SVGAGI. The CDR3, as DNA: TGTGCCAGCAGTTACTCCGGCGGGGCAAGGGTCACAGATACGCAGTATTTT. Translating it yields CASSYSGGARVTDTQYF.

At least ten counts were recorded for this clonotype. The chain couples TRBV4-3 to TRBJ2-3, with 8 bases lining up with TRBD1. The CDR3 extends over 17 amino acids. Germline CDR1 and CDR2: LGHNA and YSLEER. V lost 3 bases, J lost 0 bases, and 8 bases stayed unmatched. The CDR3 nucleotides are TGCGCCAGCAGCCACCAAACAGGGGGAGGTAGCACAGATACGCAGTATTTT. Its protein product is CASSHQTGGGSTDTQYF.

This clonotype was picked up many times. V is TRBV7-9 and J is TRBJ1-1; D is perhaps TRBD1 (6 bases). V dropped 3 bases and J dropped 2 bases, with 13 bases sitting between them. Looked up from germline, CDR1 is SEHNR and CDR2 is FQNEAQ (reference sequence). The length of the CDR3 is 15 residues. The CDR3: CASSFWGAANTEAFF. CDR3 nucleotides: TGTGCCAGCAGCTTTTGGGGGGCCGCAAACACTGAAGCTTTCTTT.

This clonotype has a count of ten or more. V usage is TRBV9 and J usage is TRBJ2-1; the match to TRBD2 covers 9 bases. The CDR3 runs to 15 residues. Trimming cost V 2 bases and J 8 bases; bases outside gene matches: 8. Germline CDR1 reads SGDLS; CDR2 reads YYNGEE. The chain's CDR3 is CASSVGRGGFDEQFF. The CDR3 DNA follows: TGTGCCAGCAGCGTGGGGCGGGGGGGCTTTGATGAGCAGTTCTTC.

This clonotype was counted many times. The chain carries TRBV7-3 and TRBJ2-3, with 7 nucleotides matching TRBD2. From germline, CDR1 is SGHTA and CDR2 FQGTGA. V was clipped by 2 bases and J by 0 bases; unmatched bases: 5. The CDR3 runs 16 residues. CDR3 amino acids: CASSLSTSSSTDTQYF. DNA for the CDR3: TGTGCCAGCAGCTTATCGACTAGCAGTAGCACAGATACGCAGTATTTT.

This clonotype has ten or more counts. The chain carries TRBV5-5 and TRBJ2-5, with TRBD1 matching over 9 bases. J gave up 3 bases and V 0 bases, and 15 bases lay outside the gene matches. From germline, CDR1 is SGHKS and CDR2 YYEKEE (reference sequence). This CDR3 has 19 residues. CDR3 in DNA: TGTGCCAGCAGCTTGGCCTTCGGTATGGCGCGGACAGGGGAAGAGACCCAGTACTTC. Translation: CASSLAFGMARTGEETQYF.

This clonotype was counted at least ten times. The rearrangement joins TRBV7-3 to TRBJ1-2, with D perhaps matching TRBD1 (5 bases). CDR1 and CDR2 from the germline V gene are SGHTA and FQGTGA. The length of the CDR3 is 10 residues. CDR3 residues: CATGDYGYTF. CDR3 bases: TGTGCTACGGGGGACTATGGCTACACCTTC.